This T cell receptor beta chain was captured in a study of patients and donors after allogeneic stem cell transplantation. TCRdb redid the calling of the RT-PCR reads with MiXCR, one entry per CDR3 protein. The sample includes about 960,000 distinct CDR3 sequences, more than 15% of them seen just once. The sample taken for sequencing was blood, either unsorted or a sorted T cell fraction (not recorded which). The sequence was obtained from a human donor who was either an allogeneic HSCT recipient or a stem cell or donor lymphocyte infusion donor (not recorded which). It is not recorded whose cells these are; they may come from a transplant donor.

For the CDR3, the DNA is TGCGCCAGCAGCCCCGGACCCTTCGGGACTAGCGGGACGAATGAGCAGTTCTTC. Translating it yields CASSPGPFGTSGTNEQFF. V usage is TRBV5-1 and J usage is TRBJ2-1; 13 bases match TRBD2. This CDR3 region has 18 residues. CDR1 and CDR2 (germline): SGHRS, YFSETQ. V gave up 4 bases and J gave up 7 bases; unmatched junction bases: 14.